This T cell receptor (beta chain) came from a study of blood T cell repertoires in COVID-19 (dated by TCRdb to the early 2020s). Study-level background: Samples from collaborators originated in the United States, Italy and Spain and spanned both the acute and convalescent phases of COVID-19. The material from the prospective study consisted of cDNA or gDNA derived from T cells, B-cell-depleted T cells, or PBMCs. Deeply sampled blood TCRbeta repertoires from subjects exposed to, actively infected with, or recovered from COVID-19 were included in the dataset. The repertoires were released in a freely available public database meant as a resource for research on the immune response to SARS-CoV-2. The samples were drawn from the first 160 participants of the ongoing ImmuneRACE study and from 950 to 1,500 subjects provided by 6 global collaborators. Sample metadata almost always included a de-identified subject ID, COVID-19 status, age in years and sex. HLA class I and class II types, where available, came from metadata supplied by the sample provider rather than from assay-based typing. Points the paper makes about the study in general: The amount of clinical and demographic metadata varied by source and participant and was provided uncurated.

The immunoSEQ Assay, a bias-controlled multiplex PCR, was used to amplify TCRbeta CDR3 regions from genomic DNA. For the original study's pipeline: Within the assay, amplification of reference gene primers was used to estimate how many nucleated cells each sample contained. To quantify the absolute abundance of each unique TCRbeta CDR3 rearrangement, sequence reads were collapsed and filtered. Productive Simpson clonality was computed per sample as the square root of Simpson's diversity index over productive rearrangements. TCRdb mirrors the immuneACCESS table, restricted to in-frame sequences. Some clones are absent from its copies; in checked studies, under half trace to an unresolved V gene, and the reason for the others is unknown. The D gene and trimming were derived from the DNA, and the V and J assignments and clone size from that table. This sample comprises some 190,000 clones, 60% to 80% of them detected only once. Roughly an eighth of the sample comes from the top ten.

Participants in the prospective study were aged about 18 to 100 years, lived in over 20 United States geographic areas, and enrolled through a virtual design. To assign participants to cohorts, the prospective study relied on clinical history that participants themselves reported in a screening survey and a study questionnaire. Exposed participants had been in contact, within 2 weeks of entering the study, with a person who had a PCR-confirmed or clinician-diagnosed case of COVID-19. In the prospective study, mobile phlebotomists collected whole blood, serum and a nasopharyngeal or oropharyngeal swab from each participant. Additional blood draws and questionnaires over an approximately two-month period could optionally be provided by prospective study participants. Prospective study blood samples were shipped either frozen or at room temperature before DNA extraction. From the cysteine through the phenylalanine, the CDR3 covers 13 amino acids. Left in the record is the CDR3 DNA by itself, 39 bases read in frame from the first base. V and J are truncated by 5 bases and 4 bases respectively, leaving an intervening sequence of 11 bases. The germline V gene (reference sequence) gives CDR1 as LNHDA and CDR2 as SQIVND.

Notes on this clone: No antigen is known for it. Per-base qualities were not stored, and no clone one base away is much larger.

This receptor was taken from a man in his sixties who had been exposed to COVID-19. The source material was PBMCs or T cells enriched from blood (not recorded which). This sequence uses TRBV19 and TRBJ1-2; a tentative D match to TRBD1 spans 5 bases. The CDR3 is CASSPQGSYGYTF. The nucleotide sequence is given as TGTGCCAGTAGTCCCCAGGGCTCCTATGGCTACACCTTC.